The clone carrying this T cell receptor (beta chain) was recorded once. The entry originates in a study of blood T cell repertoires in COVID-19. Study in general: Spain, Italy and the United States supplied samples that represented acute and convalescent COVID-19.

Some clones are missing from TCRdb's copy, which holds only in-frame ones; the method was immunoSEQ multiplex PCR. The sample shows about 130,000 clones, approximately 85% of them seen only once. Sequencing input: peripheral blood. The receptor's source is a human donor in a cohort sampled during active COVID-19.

This CDR3 is CASDRRRTGLRETQYF. The CDR3 DNA sequence: TGTGCCAGCGACAGGAGGAGGACAGGGCTAAGAGAGACCCAGTACTTC. The chain is built from TRBV5-6 and TRBJ2-5, with 8 positions matching TRBD1. The germline V gene has CDR1 SGHDT and CDR2 YYEEEE. Trimming removed 7 bases from V and 4 bases from J; junction bases left unmatched: 15. The CDR3 loop spans 16 amino acids. The entire variable domain, with the rest obtained from reference TRBV5-6 and TRBJ2-5, is as follows: DAGVTQSPTHLIKTRGQQVTLRCSPKSGHDTVSWYQQALGQGPQFIFQYYEEEERQRGNFPDRFSGHQFPNYSSELNVNALLLGDSALYLCASDRRRTGLRETQYFGPGTRLLVL.